The T cell receptor (beta chain) under discussion was sequenced for a study of blood T cell repertoires in COVID-19. The V gene's germline CDR1 is MGHRA and CDR2 YSYEKL. V dropped 4 bases and J dropped 7; count of bases not matched to a gene: 11. This CDR3 region has 15 residues. Clinical histories supplied by participants themselves formed the basis of cohort assignment. Among Cohort 3 donors, those recovered had two negative PCRs, clearance, or symptom resolution. The data were produced by immunoSEQ multiplex PCR, yet TCRdb's version contains in-frame clones alone and is incomplete. The sample has roughly 340,000 clones, 80% to 90% seen once.

This clonotype originated in a man younger than 35 who had recovered from COVID-19. The material sequenced was PBMCs or T cells enriched from blood (not recorded which). The chain joins TRBV4-1 to TRBJ2-3, with 7 bases fitting TRBD2. As DNA, the CDR3 is TGCGCCAGCAGCCCCCCCGCGGGGGTGGGAAATACGCAGTATTTT. This codes for CASSPPAGVGNTQYF.